The 2 T cell receptor beta chains below come from one sample, sequenced in a study of Ad26.COV2.S vaccination and SARS-CoV-2 variants. The treatment: 15 to 20 received Ad26.COV2.S at low or high dose, single or two shots; roughly 5 received placebo; per-sample allocation not given. The samples date from day 63 after the first vaccine or placebo injection. The method was immunoSEQ multiplex PCR; TCRdb's version includes in-frame clones alone and lacks a portion of them. The sample gives 400,000 to 450,000 clones, around 90% of which show up once; about 4.1% is in the top ten. The sample in question was peripheral blood, obtained in a trial of Ad26.COV2.S vaccine versus placebo. These receptors were taken from a person aged 18-60 years who received the Ad26.COV2.S COVID-19 vaccine or a placebo.

The chain employs TRBV10-3 and TRBJ1-3, with D perhaps matching TRBD1 (6 bases). The length of the CDR3 is 18 residues. Per germline, CDR1 ENHRY and CDR2 SYGVKD. The germline V and J ends were trimmed by 0 bases and 0 bases, with 15 bases remaining between them. CDR3 coding DNA: TGTGCCATCAGTGAGTCTTCCGGACAGTTAGCCTCTGGAAACACCATATATTTT. It codes for CAISESSGQLASGNTIYF.

V and J are TRBV12-3 or TRBV12-4 and TRBJ2-3; TRBD2 might be the D (6 bases). CDR3 length: 13 amino acids. The V end lost 6 bases, the J end lost 8 bases, and 15 bases lay between the germline ends. DNA for the CDR3: TGTGCCAGCAGCCGGGACTCCCTTGGTACGCAGTATTTT. Amino acid sequence: CASSRDSLGTQYF.